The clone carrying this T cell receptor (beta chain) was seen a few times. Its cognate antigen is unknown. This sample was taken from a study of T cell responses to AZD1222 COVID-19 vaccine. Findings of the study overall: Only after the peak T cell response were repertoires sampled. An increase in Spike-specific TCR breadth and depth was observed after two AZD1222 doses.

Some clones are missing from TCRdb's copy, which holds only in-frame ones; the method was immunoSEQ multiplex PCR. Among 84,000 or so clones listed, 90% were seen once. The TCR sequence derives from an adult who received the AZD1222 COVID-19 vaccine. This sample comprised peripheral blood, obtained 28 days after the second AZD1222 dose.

The chain's CDR3 is CASRGGFNSPLHF. The CDR3 nucleotides read TGTGCCAGCAGGGGGGGTTTTAATTCACCCCTCCACTTT. The J gene is TRBJ1-6, the V gene TRBV25-1; TRBD1 is a possible D gene (5 bases). The germline V and J ends were trimmed by 6 bases and 6 bases, with 9 bases remaining between them. Germline lookup yields CDR1 MGHDK and CDR2 SYGVNS. This CDR3 is 13 amino acids long.